This T cell receptor (beta chain) originates from a study of blood T cell repertoires in COVID-19. Across the study: Acute and convalescent COVID-19 samples came from the United States, Italy and Spain. Nucleic acid was either cDNA or gDNA, and it came from T cells, B-cell-depleted T cells, or PBMCs.

In the source study's methods: Amplified reference gene primers provided the basis for estimating nucleated cell counts. The table came from immunoSEQ multiplex PCR; TCRdb's copy has only in-frame clones and leaves some out. From that table come the V and J calls and clone size; the DNA was used to work out D and trimming. The table has a few hundred thousand clones, about 89% seen once. Germline V CDR1 and CDR2: SGHAT, FQNNGV. The trim removed 4 bases at V and 10 bases at J, leaving 8 bases unmatched. This CDR3 comprises 13 residues. The TCR comes from a middle-aged woman who had recovered from COVID-19. Sample: peripheral blood. The genes are TRBV11-2 and TRBJ2-3; 7 bases align to TRBD1. CDR3 in DNA: TGTGCCAGCAGCTCACAGGGGATCCCTCCGCAGTATTTT. Residues: CASSSQGIPPQYF.